This T cell receptor beta chain came from a study of OX40 agonist ivuxolimab in advanced cancers. Trimming took off 4 bases at V and 9 bases at J, with 17 bases between the two ends. This CDR3 is built from 14 residues. Germline V gene data show CDR1 as SGHRS and CDR2 as YFSETQ. With autoimmune disease history or systemic immunosuppression, patients were excluded. Sequencing was performed with immunoSEQ multiplex PCR; in TCRdb, only in-frame clones are kept and a portion is missing. Of 55,000 to 85,000 clones in the sample, nearly 90% were seen once. Sequenced material: CD4+ or CD8+ T cells sorted from blood, taken in a trial of the OX40 agonist ivuxolimab. This receptor was taken from an adult with an advanced solid tumor such as melanoma, head and neck, liver or kidney cancer. V and J are TRBV5-1 and TRBJ1-3, with D tentatively TRBD1 (5 bases). The CDR3 protein is CASSLGLLEGTIYF. DNA for the CDR3: TGCGCCAGCAGCCTGGGACTGCTGGAGGGCACCATATATTTT. Looking up the rest from reference TRBV5-1 and TRBJ1-3 gives the full variable domain: KAGVTQTPRYLIKTRGQQVTLSCSPISGHRSVSWYQQTPGQGLQFLFEYFSETQRNKGNFPGRFSGRQFSNSRSEMNVSTLELGDSALYLCASSLGLLEGTIYFGEGSWLTVV.